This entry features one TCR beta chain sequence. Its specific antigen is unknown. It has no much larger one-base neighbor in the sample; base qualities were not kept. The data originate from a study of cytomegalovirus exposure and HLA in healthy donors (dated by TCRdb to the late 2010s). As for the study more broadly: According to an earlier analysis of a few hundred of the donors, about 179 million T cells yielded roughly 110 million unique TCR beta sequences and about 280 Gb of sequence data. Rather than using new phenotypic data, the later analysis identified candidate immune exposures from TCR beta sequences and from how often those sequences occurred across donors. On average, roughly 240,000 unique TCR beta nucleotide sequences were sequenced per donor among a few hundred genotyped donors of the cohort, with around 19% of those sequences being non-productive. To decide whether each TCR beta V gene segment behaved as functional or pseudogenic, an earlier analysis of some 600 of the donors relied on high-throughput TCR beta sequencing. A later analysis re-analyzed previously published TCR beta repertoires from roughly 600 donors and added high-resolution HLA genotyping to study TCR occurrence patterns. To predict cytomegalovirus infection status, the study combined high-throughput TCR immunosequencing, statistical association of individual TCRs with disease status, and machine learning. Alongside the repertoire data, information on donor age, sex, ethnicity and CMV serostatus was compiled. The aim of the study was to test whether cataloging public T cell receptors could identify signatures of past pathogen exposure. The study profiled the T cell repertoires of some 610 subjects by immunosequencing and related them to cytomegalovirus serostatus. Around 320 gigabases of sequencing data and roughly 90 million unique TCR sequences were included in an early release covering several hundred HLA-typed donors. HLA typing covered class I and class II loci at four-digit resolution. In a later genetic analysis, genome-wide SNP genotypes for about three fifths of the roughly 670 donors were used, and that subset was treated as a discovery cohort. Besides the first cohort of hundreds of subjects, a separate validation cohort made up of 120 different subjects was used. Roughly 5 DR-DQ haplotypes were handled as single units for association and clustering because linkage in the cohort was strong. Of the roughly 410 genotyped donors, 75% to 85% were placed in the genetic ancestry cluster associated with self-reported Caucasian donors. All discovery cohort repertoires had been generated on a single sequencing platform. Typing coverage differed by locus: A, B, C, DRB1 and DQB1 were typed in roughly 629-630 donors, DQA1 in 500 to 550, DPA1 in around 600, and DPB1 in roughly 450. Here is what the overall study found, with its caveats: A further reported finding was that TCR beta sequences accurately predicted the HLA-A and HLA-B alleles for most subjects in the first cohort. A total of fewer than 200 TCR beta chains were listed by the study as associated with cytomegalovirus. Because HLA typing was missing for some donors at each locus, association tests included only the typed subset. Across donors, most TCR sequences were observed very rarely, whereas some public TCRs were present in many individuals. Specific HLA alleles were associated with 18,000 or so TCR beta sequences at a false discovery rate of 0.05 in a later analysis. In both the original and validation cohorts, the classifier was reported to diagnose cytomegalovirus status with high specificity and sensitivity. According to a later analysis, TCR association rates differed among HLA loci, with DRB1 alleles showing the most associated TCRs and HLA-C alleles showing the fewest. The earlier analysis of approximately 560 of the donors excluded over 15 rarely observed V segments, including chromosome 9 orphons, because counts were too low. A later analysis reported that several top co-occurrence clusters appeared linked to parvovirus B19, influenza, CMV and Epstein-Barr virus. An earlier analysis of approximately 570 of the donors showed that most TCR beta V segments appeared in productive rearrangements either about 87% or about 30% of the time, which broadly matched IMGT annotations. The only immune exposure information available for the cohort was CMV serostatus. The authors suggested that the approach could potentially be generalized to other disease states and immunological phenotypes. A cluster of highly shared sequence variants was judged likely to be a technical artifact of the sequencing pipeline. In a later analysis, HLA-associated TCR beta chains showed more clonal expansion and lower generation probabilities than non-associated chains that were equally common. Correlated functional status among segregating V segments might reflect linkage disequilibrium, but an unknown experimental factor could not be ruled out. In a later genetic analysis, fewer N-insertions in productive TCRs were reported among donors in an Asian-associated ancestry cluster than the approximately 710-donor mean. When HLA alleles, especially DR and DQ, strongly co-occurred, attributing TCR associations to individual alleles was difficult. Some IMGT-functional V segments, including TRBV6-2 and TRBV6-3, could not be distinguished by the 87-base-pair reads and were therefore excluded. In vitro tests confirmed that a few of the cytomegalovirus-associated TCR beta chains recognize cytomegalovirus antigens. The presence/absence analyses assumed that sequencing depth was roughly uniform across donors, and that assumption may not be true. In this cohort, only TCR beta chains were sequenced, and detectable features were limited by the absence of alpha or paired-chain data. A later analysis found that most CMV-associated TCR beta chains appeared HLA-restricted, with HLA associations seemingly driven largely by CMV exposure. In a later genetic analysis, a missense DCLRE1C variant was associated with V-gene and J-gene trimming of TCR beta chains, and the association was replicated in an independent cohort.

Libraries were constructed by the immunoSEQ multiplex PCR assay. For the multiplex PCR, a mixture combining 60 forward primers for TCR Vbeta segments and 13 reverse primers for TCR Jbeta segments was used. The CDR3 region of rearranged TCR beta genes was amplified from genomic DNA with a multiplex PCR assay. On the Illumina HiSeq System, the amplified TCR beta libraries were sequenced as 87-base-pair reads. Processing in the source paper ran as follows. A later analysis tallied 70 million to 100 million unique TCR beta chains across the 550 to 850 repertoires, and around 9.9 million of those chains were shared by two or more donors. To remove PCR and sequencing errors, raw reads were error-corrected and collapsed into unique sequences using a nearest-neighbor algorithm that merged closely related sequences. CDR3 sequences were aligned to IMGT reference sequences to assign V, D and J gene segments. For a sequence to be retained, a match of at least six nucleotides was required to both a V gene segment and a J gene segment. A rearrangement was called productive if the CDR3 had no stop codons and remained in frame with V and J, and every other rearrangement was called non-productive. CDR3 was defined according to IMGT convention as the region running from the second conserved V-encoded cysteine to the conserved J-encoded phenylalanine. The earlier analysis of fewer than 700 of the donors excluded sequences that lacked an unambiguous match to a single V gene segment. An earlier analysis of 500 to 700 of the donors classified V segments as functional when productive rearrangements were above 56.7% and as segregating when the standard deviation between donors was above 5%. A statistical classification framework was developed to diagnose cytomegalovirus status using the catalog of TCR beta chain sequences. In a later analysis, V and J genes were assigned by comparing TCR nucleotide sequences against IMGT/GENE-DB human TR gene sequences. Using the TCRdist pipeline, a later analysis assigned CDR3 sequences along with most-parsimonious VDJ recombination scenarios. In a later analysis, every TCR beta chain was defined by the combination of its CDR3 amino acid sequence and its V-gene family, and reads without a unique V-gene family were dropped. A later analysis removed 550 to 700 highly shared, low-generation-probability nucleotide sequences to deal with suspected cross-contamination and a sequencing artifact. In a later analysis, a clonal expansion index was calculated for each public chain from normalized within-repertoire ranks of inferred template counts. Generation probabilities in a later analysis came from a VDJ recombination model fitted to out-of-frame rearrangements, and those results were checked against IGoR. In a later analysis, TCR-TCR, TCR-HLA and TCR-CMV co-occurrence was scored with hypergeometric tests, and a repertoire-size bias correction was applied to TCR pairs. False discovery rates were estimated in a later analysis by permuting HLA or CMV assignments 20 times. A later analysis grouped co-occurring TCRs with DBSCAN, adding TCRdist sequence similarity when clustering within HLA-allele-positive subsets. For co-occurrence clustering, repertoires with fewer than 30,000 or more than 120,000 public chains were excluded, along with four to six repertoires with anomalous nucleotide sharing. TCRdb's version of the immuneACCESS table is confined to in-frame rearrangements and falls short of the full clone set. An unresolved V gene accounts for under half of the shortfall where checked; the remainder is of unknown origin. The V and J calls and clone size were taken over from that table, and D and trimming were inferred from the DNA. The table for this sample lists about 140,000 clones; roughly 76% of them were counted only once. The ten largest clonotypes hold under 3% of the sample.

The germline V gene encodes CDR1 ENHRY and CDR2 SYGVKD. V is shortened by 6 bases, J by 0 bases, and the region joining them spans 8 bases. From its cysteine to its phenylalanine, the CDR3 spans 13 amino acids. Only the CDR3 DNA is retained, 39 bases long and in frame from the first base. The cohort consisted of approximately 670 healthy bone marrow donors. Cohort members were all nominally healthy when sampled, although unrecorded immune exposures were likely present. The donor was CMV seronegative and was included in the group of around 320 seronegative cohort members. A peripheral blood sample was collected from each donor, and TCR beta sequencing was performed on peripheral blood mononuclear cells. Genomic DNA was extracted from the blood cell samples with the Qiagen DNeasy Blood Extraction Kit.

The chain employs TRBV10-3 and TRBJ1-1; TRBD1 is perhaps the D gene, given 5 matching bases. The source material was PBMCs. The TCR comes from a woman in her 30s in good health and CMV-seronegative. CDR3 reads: CAIRTEMNTEAFF. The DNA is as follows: TGTGCCATCAGGACAGAGATGAACACTGAAGCTTTCTTT.